The rows below give T cell receptor beta chains drawn from one sample of a study of shared clonotypes between healthy human individuals. Some clones are missing from TCRdb's copy, which holds only in-frame ones; the method was immunoSEQ multiplex PCR. The data contain millions of clones, more than 90% of them singletons. The source material was naive CD4+ T cells sorted from blood. The receptors here all came from a man between 18 and 35 years old in good health. The CDR3 runs from the conserved cysteine through the conserved F or W. Each record gives: J gene, clone size, D gene, V gene, CDR3 DNA, CDR3 protein. A D gene is named only where the DNA matches it firmly. Only part of the rows carry a size: once, few, many, or a class if the clone is expanded.

TRBJ1-4	-	-	TRBV11-2	TGTGCCAGCAGCTTTTATTCAGGGAGTGCAACTAATGAAAAACTGTTTTTT	CASSFYSGSATNEKLFF
TRBJ1-2	-	-	TRBV11-2	TGTGCCAGCAGCCTGGGGGGAGTTTATGGCTACACCTTC	CASSLGGVYGYTF
TRBJ2-7	-	TRBD2	TRBV5-1	TGCGCCAGCAGCTTGGTCACTAGCGGTCCCCGGGAGCAGTACTTC	CASSLVTSGPREQYF
TRBJ1-1	-	TRBD1	TRBV6-5	TGTGCCAGCAGTTTGGCCGGGACAGGGTGGAACACTGAAGCTTTCTTT	CASSLAGTGWNTEAFF
TRBJ1-1	-	TRBD1	TRBV10-1	TGCGCCAGCAGCCCACAGGACAGGGGGATCAACACTGAAGCTTTCTTT	CASSPQDRGINTEAFF
TRBJ1-1	-	-	TRBV6-1	TGTGCCAGCAAAGAAAGACAGCGACACACTGAAGCTTTCTTT	CASKERQRHTEAFF
TRBJ1-5	-	-	TRBV7-4	TGTGCCAGCAGCTCACAGGGTCGAAAGTTAAATCAGCCCCAGCATTTT	CASSSQGRKLNQPQHF
TRBJ2-1	-	-	TRBV5-8	TGTGCCAGCAGCTTGACTATTCAGCAGTTCTTC	CASSLTIQQFF
TRBJ1-1	-	TRBD1	TRBV28	TGTGCCAGCAGTCCCTCGGACAGGGGGAACACTGAAGCTTTCTTT	CASSPSDRGNTEAFF
TRBJ2-7	-	TRBD2	TRBV27	TGTGCCAGCAGTTTATCGCTAGCGGGAGCCTACGAGCAGTACTTC	CASSLSLAGAYEQYF
TRBJ1-2	-	-	TRBV5-1	TGCGCCAGCAGCTTGACCGGAGACGCCTATGGCTACACCTTC	CASSLTGDAYGYTF
TRBJ2-2	-	TRBD1	TRBV5-4	TGTGCCAGCAGCGGGACAGCGAACACCGGGGAGCTGTTTTTT	CASSGTANTGELFF
TRBJ1-1	few	TRBD1	TRBV2	TGTGCCAGCAGTGAGAGGACAGGAGAAACTGAAGCTTTCTTT	CASSERTGETEAFF
TRBJ2-3	-	TRBD1	TRBV10-3	TGTGCCATCAGGTCAGGGACAGACACAGATACGCAGTATTTT	CAIRSGTDTDTQYF
TRBJ2-3	-	TRBD2	TRBV19	TGTGCCAGTAGGGTAGCGGGAGGGCGGGCAGATACGCAGTATTTT	CASRVAGGRADTQYF
TRBJ2-1	-	TRBD2	TRBV10-3	TGTGCCATCAGACAAAGACTAGCGGGAGACCACAATGAGCAGTTCTTC	CAIRQRLAGDHNEQFF
TRBJ1-1	-	TRBD1	TRBV5-1	TGCGCCAGCAGCTTGGAGGGGGCGCCGAACACTGAAGCTTTCTTT	CASSLEGAPNTEAFF
TRBJ2-1	-	-	TRBV7-3	TGTGCCAGCAGCTTAACGGGTCCGACCCTCCTACGCAATGAGCAGTTCTTC	CASSLTGPTLLRNEQFF
TRBJ2-7	-	-	TRBV7-9	TGTGCCAGCAGCTGGGACGTTAGTTCCTACGAGCAGTACTTC	CASSWDVSSYEQYF
TRBJ2-7	-	TRBD2	TRBV5-8	TGTGCCAGCACCCCGGGCCAAGCGGGGGAGCAGTACTTC	CASTPGQAGEQYF
TRBJ2-7	-	TRBD1	TRBV5-4	TGTGCCAGCAGCTTGACCGGGACAGGGATCCCCGAGCAGTACTTC	CASSLTGTGIPEQYF
TRBJ1-5	-	-	TRBV5-1	TGCGCCAGCAGCCCCCTGCCCGATCAGCCCCAGCATTTT	CASSPLPDQPQHF
TRBJ2-1	-	TRBD2	TRBV6-4	TGTGCCAGCAGTGACCCATCATGTAGACTAGCGGGAGACAATGAGCAGTTCTTC	CASSDPSCRLAGDNEQFF
TRBJ2-7	-	-	TRBV7-2	TGTGCCAGCAGCTTAGCGGTTGGACCCTCCTACGAGCAGTACTTC	CASSLAVGPSYEQYF
TRBJ2-5	-	-	TRBV5-1	TGCGCCAGCAGCTTGCAGGGTGTTCCCCAGTACTTC	CASSLQGVPQYF
TRBJ1-2	-	-	TRBV4-1	TGCGCCAGCAGCAATCCGACGGCTAACTATGGCTACACCTTC	CASSNPTANYGYTF
TRBJ1-1	-	-	TRBV5-1	TGCGCCAGCAGTCTTAGGGGGGCGGTATCTTTAGACACTGAAGCTTTCTTT	CASSLRGAVSLDTEAFF
TRBJ1-6	-	TRBD1	TRBV6-1	TGTGCCAGCATTAATGGACAGGGAGGTAATTCACCCCTCCACTTT	CASINGQGGNSPLHF
TRBJ1-3	-	TRBD1	TRBV2	TGTGCCAGCAGTGGGGGGACAGGCTCTGGAAACACCATATATTTT	CASSGGTGSGNTIYF
TRBJ2-5	-	-	TRBV5-1	TGCGCCAGCAGCCGATCCCAAGAGACCCAGTACTTC	CASSRSQETQYF
TRBJ1-1	-	TRBD1	TRBV5-1	TGCGCCAGCAGCCTCCGGACAGGGAGGAACACTGAAGCTTTCTTT	CASSLRTGRNTEAFF
TRBJ2-1	once	TRBD1	TRBV6-5	TGTGCCAGCACCGGGGGGACAGGGAACAATGAGCAGTTCTTC	CASTGGTGNNEQFF
TRBJ2-5	once	TRBD1	TRBV29-1	TGCAGCGGACGACAGGGACAGTACCAAGAGACCCAGTACTTC	CSGRQGQYQETQYF
TRBJ2-7	-	-	TRBV5-1	TGCGCCAGCAGCCCGGGAGATTCCCCCTACGAGCAGTACTTC	CASSPGDSPYEQYF
TRBJ2-4	-	-	TRBV27	TGTGCCAGCACTTTGGTGCGACTAGCCAAAAACATTCAGTACTTC	CASTLVRLAKNIQYF
TRBJ2-5	-	-	TRBV9	TGTGCCAGCAGCCCCCGGAAAGGTGGGGAGACCCAGTACTTC	CASSPRKGGETQYF